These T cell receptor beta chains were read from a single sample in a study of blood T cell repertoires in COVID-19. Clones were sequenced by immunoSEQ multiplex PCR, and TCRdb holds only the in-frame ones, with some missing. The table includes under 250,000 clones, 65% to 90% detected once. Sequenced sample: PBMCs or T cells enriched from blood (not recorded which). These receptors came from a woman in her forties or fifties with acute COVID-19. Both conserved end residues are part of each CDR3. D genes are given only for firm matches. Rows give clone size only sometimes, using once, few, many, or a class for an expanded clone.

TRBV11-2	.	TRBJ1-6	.	CASSARSPGSSYNSPLHF	TGTGCCAGCAGCGCCCGGTCCCCCGGTAGCTCCTATAATTCACCCCTCCACTTT
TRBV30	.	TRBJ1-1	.	CAWSVLGTRNTEAFF	TGTGCCTGGAGTGTACTGGGGACACGGAACACTGAAGCTTTCTTT
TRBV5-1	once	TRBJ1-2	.	CASSMVPGRGNYGYTF	TGCGCCAGCAGCATGGTCCCCGGTCGAGGCAACTATGGCTACACCTTC
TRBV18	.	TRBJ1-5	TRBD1	CASSPNQQGAQPQHF	TGTGCCAGCTCACCTAACCAACAGGGGGCTCAGCCCCAGCATTTT
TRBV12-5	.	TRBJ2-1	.	CASGLVSAGNRNEQFF	TGTGCTAGTGGTTTGGTATCGGCGGGGAATAGGAATGAGCAGTTCTTC
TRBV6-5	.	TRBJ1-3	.	CASSYDGAGNTIYF	TGTGCCAGCAGTTACGACGGAGCTGGAAACACCATATATTTT
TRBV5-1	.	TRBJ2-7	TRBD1	CASSLDGTGLGEQYF	TGCGCCAGCAGCTTGGACGGGACAGGTCTCGGCGAGCAGTACTTC
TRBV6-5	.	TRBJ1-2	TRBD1	CATQGAGGYTF	TGTGCCACCCAGGGGGCGGGTGGCTACACCTTC
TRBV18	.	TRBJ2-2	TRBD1	CASSPGTGNTGELFF	TGTGCCAGCTCACCTGGGACAGGGAACACCGGGGAGCTGTTTTTT
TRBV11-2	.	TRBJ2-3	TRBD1	CASTWDRDGDTQYF	TGTGCCAGCACTTGGGACAGGGATGGAGATACGCAGTATTTT
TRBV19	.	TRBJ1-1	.	CASTLRAGMVSGTEAFF	TGTGCCAGTACCTTGCGGGCGGGGATGGTGAGTGGTACTGAAGCTTTCTTT
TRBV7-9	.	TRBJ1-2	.	CASSLVRSGSNYGYTF	TGTGCCAGCAGCTTAGTCAGGTCAGGAAGTAACTATGGCTACACCTTC
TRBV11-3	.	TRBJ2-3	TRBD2	CASSSGLAEFTDTQYF	TGTGCCAGCAGCTCAGGACTAGCGGAATTCACAGATACGCAGTATTTT
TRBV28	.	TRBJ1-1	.	CASSLFGDTEAFF	TGTGCCAGCAGTCTCTTCGGGGACACTGAAGCTTTCTTT
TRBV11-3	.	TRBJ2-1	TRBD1	CASSQSAGQGKNEQFF	TGTGCCAGCAGCCAAAGTGCGGGACAGGGGAAGAATGAGCAGTTCTTC
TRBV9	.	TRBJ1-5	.	CASSLDSLNQPQHF	TGTGCCAGCAGCCTAGACAGTCTGAATCAGCCCCAGCATTTT
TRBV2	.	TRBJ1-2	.	CASSEIGLGQGQSYGYTF	TGTGCCAGCAGTGAAATCGGTCTGGGGCAGGGGCAGAGCTATGGCTACACCTTC
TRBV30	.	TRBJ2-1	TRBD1	CAWLDRLSSYNEQFF	TGTGCCTGGTTGGACAGGCTGAGCTCCTACAATGAGCAGTTCTTC
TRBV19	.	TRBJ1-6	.	CASSGGGEVSPLHF	TGTGCCAGTAGCGGGGGGGGTGAGGTTTCACCCCTCCACTTT
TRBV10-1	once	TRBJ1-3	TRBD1	CASRRQGASRGNTIYF	TGCGCCAGCAGAAGACAGGGGGCAAGTCGAGGAAACACCATATATTTT
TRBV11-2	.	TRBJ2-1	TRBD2	CASSSPIAGGPYNEQFF	TGTGCCAGCAGCTCCCCAATCGCGGGGGGGCCTTACAATGAGCAGTTCTTC
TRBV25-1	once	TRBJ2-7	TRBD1	CASSTGGSSYEQYF	TGTGCCAGTTCGACAGGGGGCAGTTCCTACGAGCAGTACTTC
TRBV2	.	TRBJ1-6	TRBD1	CASSDQGVYSPLHF	TGTGCCAGCAGTGACCAGGGGGTGTATTCACCCCTCCACTTT
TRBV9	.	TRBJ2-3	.	CASSVGQADTQYF	TGTGCCAGCAGCGTAGGACAAGCAGATACGCAGTATTTT
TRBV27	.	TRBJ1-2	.	CASRPTGISYGYTF	TGTGCCAGCAGACCTACAGGGATAAGCTATGGCTACACCTTC
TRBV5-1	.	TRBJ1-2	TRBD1	CASSLEGQGARGYTF	TGCGCCAGCAGCTTGGAGGGGCAGGGGGCTAGAGGCTACACCTTC
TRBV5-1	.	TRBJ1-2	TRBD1	CASSLGQGNYGYTF	TGCGCCAGCAGCTTGGGACAGGGGAACTATGGCTACACCTTC
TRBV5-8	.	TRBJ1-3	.	CASSQVDGNTIYF	TGTGCCAGCAGCCAGGTCGACGGAAACACCATATATTTT
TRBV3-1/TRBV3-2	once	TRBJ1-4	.	CASSRTQGLGEKLFF	TGTGCCAGCAGCCGAACCCAGGGCCTTGGTGAAAAACTGTTTTTT
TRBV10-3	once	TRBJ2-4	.	CAITDGFKNIQYF	TGTGCCATCACTGACGGTTTCAAAAACATTCAGTACTTC
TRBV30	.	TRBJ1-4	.	CAWTLDQEKLFF	TGTGCCTGGACCTTAGATCAAGAAAAACTGTTTTTT
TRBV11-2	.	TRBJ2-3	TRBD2	CASSGPRTSGGADTQYF	TGTGCCAGCAGCGGACCCCGGACTAGCGGGGGTGCAGATACGCAGTATTTT
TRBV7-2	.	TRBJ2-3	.	CASSLLPRSPVSTDTQYF	TGTGCCAGCAGCTTACTCCCTCGGAGCCCGGTGAGCACAGATACGCAGTATTTT
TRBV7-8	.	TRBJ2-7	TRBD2	CASSPPGLAGGLAYEQYF	TGTGCCAGCAGCCCGCCCGGACTAGCGGGGGGCCTCGCCTACGAGCAGTACTTC
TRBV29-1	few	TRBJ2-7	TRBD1	CSVQGTASSYEQYF	TGCAGCGTTCAAGGGACAGCCTCCTCCTACGAGCAGTACTTC
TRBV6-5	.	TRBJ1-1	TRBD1	CASSSQGLYTEAFF	TGTGCCAGCAGTTCACAGGGGTTGTACACTGAAGCTTTCTTT
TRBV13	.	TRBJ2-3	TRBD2	CASSLGLASGGADTQYF	TGTGCCAGCAGCTTAGGCCTCGCTAGCGGGGGGGCAGATACGCAGTATTTT
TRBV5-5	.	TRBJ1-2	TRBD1	CASSLSTGGVNYGYTF	TGTGCCAGCAGCTTATCCACAGGGGGCGTTAACTATGGCTACACCTTC
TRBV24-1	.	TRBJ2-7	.	CATSDSRVSPYEQYF	TGTGCCACCAGTGATTCTCGGGTATCCCCCTACGAGCAGTACTTC
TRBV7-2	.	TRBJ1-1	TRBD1	CASSSGQGARAFF	TGTGCCAGCAGCTCGGGACAGGGGGCGCGGGCTTTCTTT
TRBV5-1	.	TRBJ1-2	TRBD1	CASSRQRTGDGYTF	TGCGCCAGCAGCCGACAACGGACAGGGGATGGCTACACCTTC
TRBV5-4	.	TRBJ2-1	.	CASSRGLEYNEQFF	TGTGCCAGCAGCAGGGGACTGGAATACAATGAGCAGTTCTTC
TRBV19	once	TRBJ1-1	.	CASADRQNTEAFF	TGTGCCAGTGCTGACAGACAGAACACTGAAGCTTTCTTT
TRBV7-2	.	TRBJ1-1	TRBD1	CASSPQRTGGKTEAFF	TGTGCCAGCAGCCCCCAACGCACAGGGGGCAAGACTGAAGCTTTCTTT
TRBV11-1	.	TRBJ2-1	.	CASSLRRDYNEQFF	TGTGCCAGCAGCTTACGGAGAGACTACAATGAGCAGTTCTTC
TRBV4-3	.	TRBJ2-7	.	CASSQESGDEQYF	TGCGCCAGCAGCCAAGAATCGGGAGACGAGCAGTACTTC